Listed below are T cell receptor beta chains from one sample, sequenced in a study of naive and memory T cell subsets. TCRdb used MiXCR to reprocess the 5' RACE reads, holding one entry per CDR3 protein. The sample contains 45,000 to 55,000 distinct CDR3 sequences, about 4.4% of which appear only once. The receptors here all came from a female donor in good health. Both conserved end residues are part of each CDR3. The D gene is left open where the match is weak. Some rows have no size entry. The others give once, few or many, or a class for an expanded clone.

TRBV20-1	TRBD1	TRBJ1-5	many	TGCAGTGCACTGACAGGGTCGCAGCCCCAGCATTTT	CSALTGSQPQHF
TRBV7-6	-	TRBJ2-7	many	TGTGCCAGCAGCTTAGCGGCTTCCTACGAGCAGTACTTC	CASSLAASYEQYF
TRBV6-5	-	TRBJ2-3	many	TGTGCCAGCAGTTACCAGAGAACAAGAACAGATACGCAGTATTTT	CASSYQRTRTDTQYF
TRBV19	TRBD1	TRBJ1-5	-	TGTGCCAGCAAGGACAGGGGAGAGTATCAGCCCCAGCATTTT	CASKDRGEYQPQHF
TRBV12-3/TRBV12-4	-	TRBJ1-1	many	TGTGCCAGCACCTACGGACAGCTGAACACTGAAGCTTTCTTT	CASTYGQLNTEAFF
TRBV6-2/TRBV6-3	TRBD1	TRBJ2-2	many	TGTGCCAGCACGTCCTACCAGACAGGGACCACCGGGGAGCTGTTTTTT	CASTSYQTGTTGELFF
TRBV4-3	TRBD2	TRBJ2-1	many	TGCGCCAGCAGCCAAGATGGGACTAGCGGGAGCGGGAATGAGCAGTTCTTC	CASSQDGTSGSGNEQFF
TRBV29-1	-	TRBJ1-4	many	TGCAGCGTCCGAGCTGCGACTAATGAAAAACTGTTTTTT	CSVRAATNEKLFF
TRBV9	-	TRBJ2-7	many	TGTGCCAGCAGCGTAGCGGTAGGGGATGTCGAGCAGTACTTC	CASSVAVGDVEQYF
TRBV6-1	TRBD2	TRBJ2-2	many	TGTGCCAGCAGTGAACTAGCGGGAGACACCGGGGAGCTGTTTTTT	CASSELAGDTGELFF